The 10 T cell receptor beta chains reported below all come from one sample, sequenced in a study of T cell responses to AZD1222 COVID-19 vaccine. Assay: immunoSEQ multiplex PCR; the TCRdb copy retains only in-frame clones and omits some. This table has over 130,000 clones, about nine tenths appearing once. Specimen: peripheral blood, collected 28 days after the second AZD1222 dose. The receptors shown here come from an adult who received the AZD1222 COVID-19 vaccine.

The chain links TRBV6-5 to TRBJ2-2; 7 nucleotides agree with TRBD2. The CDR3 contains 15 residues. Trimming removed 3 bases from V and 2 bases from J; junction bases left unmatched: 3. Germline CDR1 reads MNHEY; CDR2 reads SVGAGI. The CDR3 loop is CASSYKRGNTGELFF. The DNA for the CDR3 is TGTGCCAGCAGTTATAAGCGGGGAAACACCGGGGAGCTGTTTTTT.

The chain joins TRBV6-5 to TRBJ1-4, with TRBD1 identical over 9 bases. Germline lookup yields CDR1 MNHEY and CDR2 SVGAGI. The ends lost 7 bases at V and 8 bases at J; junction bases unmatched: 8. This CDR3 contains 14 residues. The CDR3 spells CASTVDRGGEKLFF. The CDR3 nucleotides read TGTGCCAGCACCGTGGACAGGGGTGGGGAAAAACTGTTTTTT.

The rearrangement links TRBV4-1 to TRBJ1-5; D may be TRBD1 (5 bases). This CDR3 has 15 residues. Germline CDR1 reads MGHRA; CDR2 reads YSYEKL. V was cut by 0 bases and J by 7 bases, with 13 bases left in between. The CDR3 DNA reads TGCGCCAGCAGCCAAGACGCCGCAGGGAGGCAGCCCCAGCATTTT. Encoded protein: CASSQDAAGRQPQHF.

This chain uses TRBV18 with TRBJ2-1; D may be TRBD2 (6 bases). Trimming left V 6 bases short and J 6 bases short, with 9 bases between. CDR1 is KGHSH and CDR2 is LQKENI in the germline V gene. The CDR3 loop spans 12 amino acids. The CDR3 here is CASSAAGNEQFF. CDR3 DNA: TGTGCCAGCTCGGCAGCGGGCAATGAGCAGTTCTTC.

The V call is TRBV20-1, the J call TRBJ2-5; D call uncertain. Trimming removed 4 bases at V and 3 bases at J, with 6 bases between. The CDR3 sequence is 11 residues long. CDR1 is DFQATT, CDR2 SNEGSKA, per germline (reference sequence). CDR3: CSATWKETQYF. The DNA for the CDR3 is TGCAGTGCTACCTGGAAAGAGACCCAGTACTTC.

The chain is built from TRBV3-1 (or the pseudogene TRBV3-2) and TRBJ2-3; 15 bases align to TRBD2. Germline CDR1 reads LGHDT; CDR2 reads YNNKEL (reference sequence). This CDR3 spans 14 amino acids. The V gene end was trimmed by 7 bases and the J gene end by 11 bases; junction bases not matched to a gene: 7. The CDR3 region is CASTLMGLAGGQYF. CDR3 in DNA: TGTGCCAGCACCTTGATGGGACTAGCGGGGGGGCAGTATTTT.

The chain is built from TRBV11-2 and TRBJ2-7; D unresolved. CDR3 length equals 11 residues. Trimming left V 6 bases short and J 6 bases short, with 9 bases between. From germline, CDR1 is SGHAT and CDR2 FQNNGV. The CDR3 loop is CASRTGAEQYF. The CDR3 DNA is TGTGCCAGCAGAACGGGTGCCGAGCAGTACTTC.

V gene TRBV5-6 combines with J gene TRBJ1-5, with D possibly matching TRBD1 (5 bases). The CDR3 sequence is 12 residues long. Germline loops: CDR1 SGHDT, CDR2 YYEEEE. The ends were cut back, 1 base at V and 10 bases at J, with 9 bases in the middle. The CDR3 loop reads CASSLQGLPQHF. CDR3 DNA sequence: TGTGCCAGCAGCTTGCAGGGCCTACCCCAGCATTTT.

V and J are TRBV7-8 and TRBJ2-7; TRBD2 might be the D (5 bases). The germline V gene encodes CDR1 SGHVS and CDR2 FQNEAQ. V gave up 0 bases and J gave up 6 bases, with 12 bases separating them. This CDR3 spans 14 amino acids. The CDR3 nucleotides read TGTGCCAGCAGCTTAGCCACTCTGGCGGGCGAGCAGTACTTC. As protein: CASSLATLAGEQYF.

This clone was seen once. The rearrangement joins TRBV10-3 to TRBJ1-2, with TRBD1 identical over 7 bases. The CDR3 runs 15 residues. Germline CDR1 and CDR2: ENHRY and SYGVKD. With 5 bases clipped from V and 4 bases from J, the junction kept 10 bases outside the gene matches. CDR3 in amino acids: CAISLGQLAPYGYTF. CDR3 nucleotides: TGTGCCATCAGTCTGGGACAGCTAGCCCCCTATGGCTACACCTTC.